The 7 T cell receptor beta chains listed next were all sequenced from one sample in a study of PD-1 blockade in classical Hodgkin lymphoma. The data were produced by immunoSEQ multiplex PCR, yet TCRdb's version contains in-frame clones alone and is incomplete. Among 31,000 or so clones, approximately 68% were seen once, and the ten largest hold around 3.7%. The time point is: cycle 4 day 1 (C4D1), after six to seven weeks of nivolumab. Every patient had relapsed following autologous stem cell transplantation, and cohorts differed in brentuximab vedotin exposure. Here the sequenced sample was peripheral blood mononuclear cells (PBMCs), taken before the fourth cycle of nivolumab. The receptor source for this set is a human donor with classical Hodgkin lymphoma.

V gene TRBV29-1 combines with J gene TRBJ2-2; D unresolved. Trimming removed 2 bases from V and 11 bases from J, with 12 bases in between. The germline CDR1 and CDR2 sequences are SQVTM and ANQGSEA. The CDR3 totals 12 residues. In DNA, the CDR3 is TGCAGCGTTGAATTATCAGGAAGTGAGCTGTTTTTT. Encoded protein: CSVELSGSELFF.

This clone showed up just once. The CDR3 DNA follows: TGTGCCAGCAGCTCGGACAGAGCATACGGAAACACCATATATTTT. Residues: CASSSDRAYGNTIYF. J is TRBJ1-3 and V is TRBV7-2; possibly TRBD1 for D (6 bases). Trimming removed 4 bases at V and 4 bases at J, with 14 bases between. The length of the CDR3 is 15 residues. Germline assignment: CDR1 SGHTA and CDR2 FQGNSA.

The V call is TRBV7-9, the J call TRBJ1-3; D is perhaps TRBD1 (6 bases). CDR1 and CDR2 (germline): SEHNR, FQNEAQ (reference sequence). V was trimmed by 5 bases and J by 4 bases, leaving 9 bases between them. The CDR3 loop spans 13 amino acids. The CDR3 DNA follows: TGTGCCAGCAGCCCCGGGACAGGAAACACCATATATTTT. This codes for CASSPGTGNTIYF.

The chain joins TRBV9 to TRBJ2-2; D is uncertain. From germline, CDR1 is SGDLS and CDR2 YYNGEE. CDR3 length: 15 amino acids. V gave up 5 bases and J gave up 5 bases, with 16 bases separating them. The CDR3 region has the DNA TGTGCCAGCAGTAGAGCCTCGGGCCGGACCGGGGAGCTGTTTTTT. Its translation is CASSRASGRTGELFF.

This clone was counted once. This chain connects TRBV6-1 to TRBJ1-4, with D hard to call. Per germline, CDR1 MNHNS and CDR2 SASEGT. The CDR3 contains 15 residues. The V end lost 7 bases, the J end lost 7 bases, and 19 bases lay between the germline ends. The chain's CDR3 is CASMYRAERGEKLFF. In DNA form, the CDR3 reads TGTGCCAGCATGTATAGGGCCGAGCGAGGTGAAAAACTGTTTTTT.

This clone was seen a single time. This chain joins TRBV2 and TRBJ2-5, with 11 positions matching TRBD2. The CDR3 covers 15 residues. Germline V gene data show CDR1 as SNHLY and CDR2 as FYNNEI. Trimming took 8 bases from V and 3 from J; bases not matched to a gene: 8. CDR3 nucleotides: TGTGCCAGCTCCGCCCTGACTAGCGGGGAAGAGACCCAGTACTTC. It codes for CASSALTSGEETQYF.

The chain recombines TRBV19 with TRBJ1-3, with D possibly TRBD1 on 5 matching bases. CDR3 length: 15 amino acids. Germline V CDR1 and CDR2: LNHDA, SQIVND (reference sequence). Trimming removed 3 bases at V and 7 bases at J, with 16 bases between. Here the CDR3 DNA reads TGTGCCAGTAGTATTGGGGGGTCCGTGGGGAACACCATATATTTT. Translated, it gives CASSIGGSVGNTIYF.